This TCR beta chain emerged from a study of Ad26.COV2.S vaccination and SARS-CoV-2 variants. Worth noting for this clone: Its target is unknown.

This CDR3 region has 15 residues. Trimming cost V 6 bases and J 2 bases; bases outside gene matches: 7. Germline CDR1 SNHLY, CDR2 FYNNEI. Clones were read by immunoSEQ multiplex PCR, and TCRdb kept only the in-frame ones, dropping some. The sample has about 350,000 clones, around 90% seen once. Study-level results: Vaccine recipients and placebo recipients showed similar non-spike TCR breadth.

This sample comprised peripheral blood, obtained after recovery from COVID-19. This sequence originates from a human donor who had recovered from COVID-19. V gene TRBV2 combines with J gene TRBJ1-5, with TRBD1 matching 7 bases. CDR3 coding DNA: TGTGCCAGCAGCGACACTGGACAGGGCAATCAGCCCCAGCATTTT. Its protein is CASSDTGQGNQPQHF. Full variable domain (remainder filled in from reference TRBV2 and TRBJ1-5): EPEVTQTPSHQVTQMGQEVILRCVPISNHLYFYWYRQILGQKVEFLVSFYNNEISEKSEIFDDQFSVERPDGSNFTLKIRSTKLEDSAMYFCASSDTGQGNQPQHFGDGTRLSIL.